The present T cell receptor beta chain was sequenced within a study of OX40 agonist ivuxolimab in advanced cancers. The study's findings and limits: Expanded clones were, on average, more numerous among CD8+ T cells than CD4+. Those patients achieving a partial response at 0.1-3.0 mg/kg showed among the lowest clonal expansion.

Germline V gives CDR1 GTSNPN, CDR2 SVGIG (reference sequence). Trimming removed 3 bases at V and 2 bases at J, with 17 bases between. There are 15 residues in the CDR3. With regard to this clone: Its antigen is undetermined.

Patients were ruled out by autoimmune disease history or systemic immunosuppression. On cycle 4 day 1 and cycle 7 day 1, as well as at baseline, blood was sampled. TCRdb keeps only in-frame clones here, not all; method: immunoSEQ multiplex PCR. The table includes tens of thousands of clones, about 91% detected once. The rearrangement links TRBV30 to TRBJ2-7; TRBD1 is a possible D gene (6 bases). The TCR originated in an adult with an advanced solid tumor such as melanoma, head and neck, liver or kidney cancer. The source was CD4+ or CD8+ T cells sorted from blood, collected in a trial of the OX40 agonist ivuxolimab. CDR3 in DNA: TGTGCCTGGAGCAAGGGGATTCCAGGGGCCTACGAGCAGTACTTC. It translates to CAWSKGIPGAYEQYF.